These T cell receptor beta chains were read from a single sample in a study of cytomegalovirus exposure and HLA in healthy donors. Here immunoSEQ multiplex PCR was the method, and the copy in TCRdb shows in-frame clones only, minus some. The sample contains about 250,000 clones, about 88% of which appear only once. Sequences were obtained from PBMCs. The receptors originated from a young man in good health and CMV-seropositive. Both conserved end residues are part of each CDR3. A D gene is named only where the DNA matches it firmly. A row's size may be missing; if present it is once, few, many or a size class.

V: TRBV7-8
D: TRBD1
J: TRBJ2-2
size: NA
DNA: TGTGCCAGCAGCCCACTAGGGGCATCATACAGGGGGCTAGACACCGGGGAGCTGTTTTTT
CDR3: CASSPLGASYRGLDTGELFF

V: TRBV2
D: NA
J: TRBJ2-1
size: NA
DNA: TGTGCCACCTTATCGGGGGTGACCCACAATGAGCAGTTCTTC
CDR3: CATLSGVTHNEQFF

V: TRBV6-5
D: TRBD1
J: TRBJ2-2
size: NA
DNA: TGTGCCAGCAGGGACAGGGGAAACACCGGGGAGCTGTTTTTT
CDR3: CASRDRGNTGELFF

V: TRBV5-1
D: NA
J: TRBJ1-1
size: NA
DNA: TGCGCCAGCAGCTTGGTGGGTTTGACACTGACGGGTGAAGCTTTCTTT
CDR3: CASSLVGLTLTGEAFF

V: TRBV6-5
D: NA
J: TRBJ1-1
size: NA
DNA: TGTGCCAGCAGTTTACAGGGACTCATGAACACTGAAGCTTTCTTT
CDR3: CASSLQGLMNTEAFF

V: TRBV11-2
D: TRBD2
J: TRBJ2-1
size: NA
DNA: TGTGCCAGCAGCTTAATAGCGGGAGTTAATGAGCAGTTCTTC
CDR3: CASSLIAGVNEQFF

V: TRBV27
D: TRBD2
J: TRBJ2-3
size: NA
DNA: TGTGCCAGCAGGCGCCCCGGGACTAGCGGGATCTACACAGATACGCAGTATTTT
CDR3: CASRRPGTSGIYTDTQYF

V: TRBV28
D: TRBD1
J: TRBJ2-3
size: NA
DNA: TGTGCCACCGGCGGACTGACAGGGGCATGGTCAGATACGCAGTATTTT
CDR3: CATGGLTGAWSDTQYF

V: TRBV7-6
D: NA
J: TRBJ2-1
size: NA
DNA: TGTGCCAGCAGCGTGGACAATGAGCAGTTCTTC
CDR3: CASSVDNEQFF

V: TRBV9
D: NA
J: TRBJ2-7
size: few
DNA: TGTGCCAGCAGCGTAGCGACAGGAGGCTACGAGCAGTACTTC
CDR3: CASSVATGGYEQYF

V: TRBV11-2
D: NA
J: TRBJ2-7
size: NA
DNA: TGTGCCAGCAGCTTAGAACATACCTACGAGCAGTACTTC
CDR3: CASSLEHTYEQYF

V: TRBV10-2
D: TRBD1
J: TRBJ1-5
size: NA
DNA: TGCGCCAGCAGTGAGGGGACAGGGGGTCAGCCCCAGCATTTT
CDR3: CASSEGTGGQPQHF

V: TRBV4-1
D: TRBD2
J: TRBJ2-1
size: NA
DNA: TGCGCCAGCAGCCAAGCCGGGACTAGCGGGAGTGCAAGCTCCTACAATGAGCAGTTCTTC
CDR3: CASSQAGTSGSASSYNEQFF

V: TRBV5-1
D: NA
J: TRBJ1-1
size: NA
DNA: TGCGCCAGCAGCATTCCCGTTCCTGGACAGGAAGCTTTCTTT
CDR3: CASSIPVPGQEAFF

V: TRBV11-2
D: TRBD2
J: TRBJ2-5
size: NA
DNA: TGTGCCAGCAGCTTAATGACTAGCGGGAAAGAGACCCAGTACTTC
CDR3: CASSLMTSGKETQYF

V: TRBV30
D: NA
J: TRBJ1-1
size: NA
DNA: TGTGCCTGGAACCCCGGGGACGGCTCGACCATGAACACTGAAGCTTTCTTT
CDR3: CAWNPGDGSTMNTEAFF

V: TRBV29-1
D: NA
J: TRBJ1-1
size: once
DNA: TGCAGCGTTGAAGATCAGGAGACAGCCTGGGAGGGGGCTTTCTTT
CDR3: CSVEDQETAWEGAFF

V: TRBV5-1
D: TRBD2
J: TRBJ2-6
size: NA
DNA: TGCGCCAGCAGGGGAGGGGTCTCTGGGGCCAACGTCCTGACTTTC
CDR3: CASRGGVSGANVLTF

V: TRBV25-1
D: TRBD2
J: TRBJ2-7
size: NA
DNA: TGTGCCAGCAGGGGACTAGCGGGAACCGAGCAGTACTTC
CDR3: CASRGLAGTEQYF

V: TRBV11-2
D: NA
J: TRBJ2-7
size: NA
DNA: TGTGCCAGCAGCACGACGAATGCCCCTGACGAGCAGTACTTC
CDR3: CASSTTNAPDEQYF

V: TRBV28
D: NA
J: TRBJ1-1
size: NA
DNA: TGTGCCAGCAGTTTAAAAGCGAACACTGAAGCTTTCTTT
CDR3: CASSLKANTEAFF

V: TRBV27
D: NA
J: TRBJ1-2
size: NA
DNA: TGTGCCAGCAGTTTCGGGTTGCACTATGGCTACACCTTC
CDR3: CASSFGLHYGYTF

V: TRBV7-3
D: TRBD1
J: TRBJ2-2
size: NA
DNA: TGTGCCAGCAGCTTAACGGGACAGGGCACCGGGGAGCTGTTTTTT
CDR3: CASSLTGQGTGELFF

V: TRBV30
D: TRBD2
J: TRBJ2-1
size: NA
DNA: TGTGCCTGGAGTTTGACTAGCGGATTCAATGAGCAGTTCTTC
CDR3: CAWSLTSGFNEQFF

V: TRBV27
D: TRBD2
J: TRBJ2-1
size: once
DNA: TGTGCCAGCAGTTTAGCTGGTGGACTAGCGCTTTACAATGAGCAGTTCTTC
CDR3: CASSLAGGLALYNEQFF

V: TRBV6-1
D: TRBD1
J: TRBJ1-5
size: once
DNA: TGTGCCAGCAGTAGTGACAGGGATTTCAATCAGCCCCAGCATTTT
CDR3: CASSSDRDFNQPQHF

V: TRBV5-4
D: TRBD2
J: TRBJ2-7
size: NA
DNA: TGTGCCAGCAGCGCTAGCGGGCCGACCTACGAGCAGTACTTC
CDR3: CASSASGPTYEQYF

V: TRBV6-5
D: TRBD1
J: TRBJ1-3
size: NA
DNA: TGTGCCAGCAGCTTGGGACAGGGGAACACCATATATTTT
CDR3: CASSLGQGNTIYF

V: TRBV18
D: NA
J: TRBJ2-7
size: NA
DNA: TGTGCCAGCTCACCGCCACGAGGACAGCAGTACTTC
CDR3: CASSPPRGQQYF

V: TRBV30
D: NA
J: TRBJ1-5
size: NA
DNA: TGTGCCTGGAGTGTACTCAATAGCAATCAGCCCCAGCATTTT
CDR3: CAWSVLNSNQPQHF

V: TRBV10-3
D: NA
J: TRBJ2-7
size: NA
DNA: TGTGCCATCAGTGAGTGGCTATCCGACTCCTACGAGCAGTACTTC
CDR3: CAISEWLSDSYEQYF